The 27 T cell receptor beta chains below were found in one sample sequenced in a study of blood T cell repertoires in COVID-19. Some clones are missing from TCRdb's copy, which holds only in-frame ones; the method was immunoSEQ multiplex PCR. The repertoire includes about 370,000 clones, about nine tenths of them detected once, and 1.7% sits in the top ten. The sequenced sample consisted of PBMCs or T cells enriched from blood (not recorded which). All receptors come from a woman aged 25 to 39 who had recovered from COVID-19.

The CDR3 DNA is TGTGCCAGCAGTTACTCGACAGGGAATCCCCTCTACTTC. Translated, it gives CASSYSTGNPLYF. V and J are TRBV6-2 or TRBV6-3 and TRBJ2-5; 7 bases map to TRBD1. Germline V CDR1 and CDR2: MNHEY, SVGEGT. The CDR3 contains 13 residues. V trimming: 0 bases; J trimming: 14 bases; junction bases outside the gene matches: 9.

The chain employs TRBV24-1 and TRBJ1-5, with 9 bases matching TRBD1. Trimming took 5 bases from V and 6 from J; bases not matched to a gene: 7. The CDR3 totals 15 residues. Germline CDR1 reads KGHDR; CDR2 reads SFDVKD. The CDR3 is CATSGTTGGSQPQHF. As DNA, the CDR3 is TGTGCCACCAGTGGAACTACAGGGGGCAGTCAGCCCCAGCATTTT.

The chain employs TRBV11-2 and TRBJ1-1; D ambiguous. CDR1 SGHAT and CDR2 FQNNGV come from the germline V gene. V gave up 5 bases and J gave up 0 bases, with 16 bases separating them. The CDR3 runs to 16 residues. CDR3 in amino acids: CASSRRRISLNTEAFF. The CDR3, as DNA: TGTGCCAGCAGCCGACGGAGGATATCTTTGAACACTGAAGCTTTCTTT.

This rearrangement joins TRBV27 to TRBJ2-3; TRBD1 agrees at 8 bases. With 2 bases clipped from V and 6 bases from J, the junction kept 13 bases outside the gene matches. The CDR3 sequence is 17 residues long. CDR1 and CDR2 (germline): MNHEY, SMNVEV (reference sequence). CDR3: CASSLNGQGLLRDTQYF. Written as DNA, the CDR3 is TGTGCCAGCAGTTTAAACGGACAGGGCCTCCTAAGGGATACGCAGTATTTT.

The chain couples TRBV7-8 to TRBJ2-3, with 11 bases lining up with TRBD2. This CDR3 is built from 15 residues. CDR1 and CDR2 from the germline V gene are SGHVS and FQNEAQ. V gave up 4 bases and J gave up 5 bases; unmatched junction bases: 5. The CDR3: CASSYSGGALDTQYF. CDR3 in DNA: TGTGCCAGCAGCTATAGCGGGGGGGCCTTAGATACGCAGTATTTT.

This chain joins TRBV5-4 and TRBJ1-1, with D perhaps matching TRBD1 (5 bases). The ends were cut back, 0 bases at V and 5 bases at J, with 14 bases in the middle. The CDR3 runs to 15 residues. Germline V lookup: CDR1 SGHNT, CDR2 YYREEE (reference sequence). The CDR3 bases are TGTGCCAGCAGCTTGGTAGGGCAGGGTAAGACTGAAGCTTTCTTT. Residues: CASSLVGQGKTEAFF.

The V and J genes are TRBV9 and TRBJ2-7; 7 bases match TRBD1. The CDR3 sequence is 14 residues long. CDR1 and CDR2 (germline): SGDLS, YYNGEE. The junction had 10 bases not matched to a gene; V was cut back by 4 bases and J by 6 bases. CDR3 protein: CASSSNVQGTEQYF. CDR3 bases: TGTGCCAGCAGCTCGAATGTACAGGGGACCGAGCAGTACTTC.

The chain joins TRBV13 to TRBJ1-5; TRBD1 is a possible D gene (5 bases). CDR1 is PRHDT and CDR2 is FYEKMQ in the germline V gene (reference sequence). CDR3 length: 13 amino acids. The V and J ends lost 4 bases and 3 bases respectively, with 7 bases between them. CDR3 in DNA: TGTGCCAGCAGCTATGGGGCCAATCAGCCCCAGCATTTT. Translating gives CASSYGANQPQHF.

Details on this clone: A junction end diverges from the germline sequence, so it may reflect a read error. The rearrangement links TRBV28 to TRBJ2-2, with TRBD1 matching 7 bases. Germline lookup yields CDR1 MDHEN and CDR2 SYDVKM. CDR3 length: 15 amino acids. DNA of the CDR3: TGTGCCAGTAGTTTCCAGGGGGTCTCGGCCGGGGAGCTGTTTTTT. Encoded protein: CASSFQGVSAGELFF.

As DNA, the CDR3 is TGTGCCAGCAGCTCCGGGACAGGGGATGGGAGCACTGAAGCTTTCTTT. This translates into CASSSGTGDGSTEAFF. The chain is built from TRBV7-9 and TRBJ1-1, with 10 bases aligning to TRBD1. The CDR3 spans 16 residues. Germline V lookup: CDR1 SEHNR, CDR2 FQNEAQ (reference sequence). Germline trimming cut 4 bases from V and 4 bases from J; bases unmatched to any gene: 9.

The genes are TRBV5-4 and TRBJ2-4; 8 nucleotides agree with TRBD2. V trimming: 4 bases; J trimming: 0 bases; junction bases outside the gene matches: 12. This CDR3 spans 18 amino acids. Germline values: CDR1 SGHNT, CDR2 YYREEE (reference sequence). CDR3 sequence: CASSNPREGPLAKNIQYF. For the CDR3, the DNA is TGTGCCAGCAGCAACCCCCGGGAGGGCCCACTAGCCAAAAACATTCAGTACTTC.

Written as DNA, the CDR3 is TGTGCCTGGGCTGGACACTCCCAAGAGACCCAGTACTTC. It codes for CAWAGHSQETQYF. The J gene is TRBJ2-5, the V gene TRBV30; a possible D gene is TRBD1 (5 bases). The germline V gene encodes CDR1 GTSNPN and CDR2 SVGIG (reference sequence). V shed 5 bases and J shed 1 base, with 11 bases lying between them. The CDR3 spans 13 residues. The full variable domain, its missing parts supplied by reference TRBV30 and TRBJ2-5, is SQTIHQWPATLVQPVGSPLSLECTVEGTSNPNLYWYRQAAGRGLQLLFYSVGIGQISSEVPQNLSASRPQDRQFILSSKKLLLSDSGFYLCAWAGHSQETQYFGPGTRLLVL.

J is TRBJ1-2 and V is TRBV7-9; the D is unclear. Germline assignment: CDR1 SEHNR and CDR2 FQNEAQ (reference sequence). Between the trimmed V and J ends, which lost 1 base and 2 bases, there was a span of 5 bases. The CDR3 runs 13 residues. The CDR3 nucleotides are TGTGCCAGCAGCTTAGGCGAAAACTATGGCTACACCTTC. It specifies CASSLGENYGYTF.

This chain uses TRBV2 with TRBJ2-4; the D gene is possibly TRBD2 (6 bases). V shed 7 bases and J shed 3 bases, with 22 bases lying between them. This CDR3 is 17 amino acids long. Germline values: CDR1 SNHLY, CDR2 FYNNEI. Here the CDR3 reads CASTGDPPFVGKNIQYF. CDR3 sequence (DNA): TGTGCCAGCACGGGAGATCCACCTTTCGTGGGCAAAAACATTCAGTACTTC.

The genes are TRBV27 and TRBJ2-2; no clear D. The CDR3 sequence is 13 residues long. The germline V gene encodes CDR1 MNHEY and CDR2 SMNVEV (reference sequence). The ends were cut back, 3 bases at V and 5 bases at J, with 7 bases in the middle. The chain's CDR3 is CASSLAATGELFF. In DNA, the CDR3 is TGTGCCAGCAGTTTGGCAGCGACCGGGGAGCTGTTTTTT.

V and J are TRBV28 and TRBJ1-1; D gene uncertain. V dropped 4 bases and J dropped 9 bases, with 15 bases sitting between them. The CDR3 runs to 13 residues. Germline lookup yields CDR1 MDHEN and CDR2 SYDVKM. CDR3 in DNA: TGTGCCAGCAGTTACGACACCACAGTGAAAGCTTTCTTT. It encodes CASSYDTTVKAFF. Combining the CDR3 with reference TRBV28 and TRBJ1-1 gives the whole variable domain DVKVTQSSRYLVKRTGEKVFLECVQDMDHENMFWYRQDPGLGLRLIYFSYDVKMKEKGDIPEGYSVSREKKERFSLILESASTNQTSMYLCASSYDTTVKAFFGQGTRLTVV.

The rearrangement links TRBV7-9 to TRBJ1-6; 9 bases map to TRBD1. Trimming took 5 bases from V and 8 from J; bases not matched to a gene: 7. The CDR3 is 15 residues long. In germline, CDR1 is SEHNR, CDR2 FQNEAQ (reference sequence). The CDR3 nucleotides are TGTGCCAGCAGCCGGGACAGGGAAGGATATTCACCCCTCCACTTT. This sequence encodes CASSRDREGYSPLHF.

CDR3 residues: CATSDWTSGRTDTQYF. The CDR3 DNA is TGTGCCACCAGTGATTGGACTAGCGGGAGGACAGATACGCAGTATTTT. The chain has TRBV24-1 and TRBJ2-3; 14 bases agree with TRBD2. The CDR3 is 16 residues long. Germline V gives CDR1 KGHDR, CDR2 SFDVKD. Trimming removed 2 bases from V and 3 bases from J; junction bases left unmatched: 0.

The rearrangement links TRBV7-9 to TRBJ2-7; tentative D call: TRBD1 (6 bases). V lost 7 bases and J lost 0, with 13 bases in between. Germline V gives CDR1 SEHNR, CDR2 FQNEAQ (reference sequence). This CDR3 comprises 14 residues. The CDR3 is CASTDRTSSYEQYF. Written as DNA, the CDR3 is TGTGCCAGCACCGACAGGACCAGCTCCTACGAGCAGTACTTC.

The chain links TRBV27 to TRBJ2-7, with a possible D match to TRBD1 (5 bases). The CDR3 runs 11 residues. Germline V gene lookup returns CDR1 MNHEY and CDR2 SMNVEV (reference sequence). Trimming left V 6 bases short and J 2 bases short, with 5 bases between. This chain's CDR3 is CASRDTYEQYF. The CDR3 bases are TGTGCCAGCAGGGACACCTACGAGCAGTACTTC.

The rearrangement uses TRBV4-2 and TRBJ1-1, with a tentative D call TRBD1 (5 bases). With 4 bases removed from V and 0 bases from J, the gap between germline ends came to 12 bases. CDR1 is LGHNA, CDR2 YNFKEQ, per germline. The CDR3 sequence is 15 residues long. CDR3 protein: CASSPRGGVNTEAFF. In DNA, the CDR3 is TGTGCCAGCAGCCCTCGTGGGGGGGTGAACACTGAAGCTTTCTTT.

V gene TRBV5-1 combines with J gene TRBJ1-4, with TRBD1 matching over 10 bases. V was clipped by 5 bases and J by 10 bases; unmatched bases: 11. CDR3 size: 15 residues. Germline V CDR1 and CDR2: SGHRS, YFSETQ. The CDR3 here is CASRSQTGGGGKLFF. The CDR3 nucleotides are TGCGCCAGCAGATCGCAGACAGGGGGCGGGGGAAAACTGTTTTTT. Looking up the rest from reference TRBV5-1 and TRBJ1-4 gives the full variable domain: KAGVTQTPRYLIKTRGQQVTLSCSPISGHRSVSWYQQTPGQGLQFLFEYFSETQRNKGNFPGRFSGRQFSNSRSEMNVSTLELGDSALYLCASRSQTGGGGKLFFGSGTQLSVL.

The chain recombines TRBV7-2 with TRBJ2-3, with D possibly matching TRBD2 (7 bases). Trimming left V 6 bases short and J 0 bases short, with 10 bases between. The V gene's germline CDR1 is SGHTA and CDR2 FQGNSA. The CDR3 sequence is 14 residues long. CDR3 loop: CASRRGGSTDTQYF. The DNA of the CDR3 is TGTGCCAGCAGGAGGGGGGGTAGCACAGATACGCAGTATTTT.

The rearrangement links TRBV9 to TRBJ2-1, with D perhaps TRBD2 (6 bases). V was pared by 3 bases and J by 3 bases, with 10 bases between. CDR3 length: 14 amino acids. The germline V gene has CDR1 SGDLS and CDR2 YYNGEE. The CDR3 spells CASSDGTFYNEQFF. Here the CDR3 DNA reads TGTGCCAGCAGCGACGGGACTTTCTACAATGAGCAGTTCTTC. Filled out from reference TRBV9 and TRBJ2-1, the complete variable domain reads DSGVTQTPKHLITATGQRVTLRCSPRSGDLSVYWYQQSLDQGLQFLIQYYNGEERAKGNILERFSAQQFPDLHSELNLSSLELGDSALYFCASSDGTFYNEQFFGPGTRLTVL.

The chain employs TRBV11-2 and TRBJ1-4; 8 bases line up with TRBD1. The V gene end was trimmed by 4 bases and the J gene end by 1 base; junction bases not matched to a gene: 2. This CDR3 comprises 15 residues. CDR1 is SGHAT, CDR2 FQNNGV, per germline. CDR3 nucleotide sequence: TGTGCCAGCAGCTCCGGGACAGGAACTAATGAAAAACTGTTTTTT. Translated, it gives CASSSGTGTNEKLFF.

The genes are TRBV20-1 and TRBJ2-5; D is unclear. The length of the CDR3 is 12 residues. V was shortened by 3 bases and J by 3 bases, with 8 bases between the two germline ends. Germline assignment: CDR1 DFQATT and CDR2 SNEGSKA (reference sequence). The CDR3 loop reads CSASGAEETQYF. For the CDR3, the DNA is TGCAGTGCTAGTGGTGCGGAAGAGACCCAGTACTTC.

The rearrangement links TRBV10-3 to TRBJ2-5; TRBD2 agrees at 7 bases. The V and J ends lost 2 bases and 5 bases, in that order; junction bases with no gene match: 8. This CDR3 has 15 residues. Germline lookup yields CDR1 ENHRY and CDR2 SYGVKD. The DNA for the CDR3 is TGTGCCATCAGTGAGATTGAGGGGAGGGGTGAGACCCAGTACTTC. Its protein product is CAISEIEGRGETQYF.